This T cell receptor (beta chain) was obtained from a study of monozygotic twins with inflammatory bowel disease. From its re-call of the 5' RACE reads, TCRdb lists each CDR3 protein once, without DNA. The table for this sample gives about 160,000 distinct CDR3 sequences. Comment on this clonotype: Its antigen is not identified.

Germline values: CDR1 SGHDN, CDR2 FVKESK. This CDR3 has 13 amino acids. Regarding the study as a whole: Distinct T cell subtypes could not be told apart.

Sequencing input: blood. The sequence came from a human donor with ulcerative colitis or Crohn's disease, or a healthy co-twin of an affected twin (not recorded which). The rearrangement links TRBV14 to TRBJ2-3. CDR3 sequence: CASSQDLEDTQYF. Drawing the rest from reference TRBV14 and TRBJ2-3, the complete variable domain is EAGVTQFPSHSVIEKGQTVTLRCDPISGHDNLYWYRRVMGKEIKFLLHFVKESKQDESGMPNNRFLAERTGGTYSTLKVQPAELEDSGVYFCASSQDLEDTQYFGPGTRLTVL.